A selection of T cell receptor beta chains follows, all from one sample in a study of T cell responses to AZD1222 COVID-19 vaccine. TCRdb's table, derived via immunoSEQ multiplex PCR, lists solely in-frame clones and lacks some. This sample carries around 190,000 clones, about 91% of them seen once, and the ten largest clones take about 9.9%. Sequences were derived from peripheral blood, sampled 28 days after the second AZD1222 dose. These receptors all come from an adult who received the AZD1222 COVID-19 vaccine. Each CDR3 is given with its conserved first and last residue. A D gene is named only where the DNA matches it firmly. Clone sizes are given selectively: once, few, many, or a class where the clone is expanded.

clone size	D gene	V gene	J gene	CDR3 protein	CDR3 DNA
NA	NA	TRBV19	TRBJ1-6	CASTRDTNNNSPLHF	TGTGCCAGTACTCGGGACACTAATAATAATTCACCCCTCCACTTT
NA	NA	TRBV15	TRBJ2-7	CATSSVTTEGTYEQYF	TGTGCCACCAGCAGCGTGACCACCGAAGGGACCTACGAGCAGTACTTC
NA	TRBD1	TRBV30	TRBJ1-3	CAWSSPHRGQGNTIYF	TGTGCCTGGAGTTCGCCCCACAGGGGGCAAGGAAACACCATATATTTT
NA	NA	TRBV28	TRBJ2-2	CASSGQTGELFF	TGTGCCAGCAGTGGACAGACCGGGGAGCTGTTTTTT
NA	NA	TRBV5-1	TRBJ2-3	CASSVGSRLSTDTQYF	TGCGCCAGCAGCGTGGGGTCCAGACTATCCACAGATACGCAGTATTTT
NA	NA	TRBV23-1	TRBJ2-4	CASYYQVLAKNIQYF	TGCGCCAGCTATTATCAGGTTCTAGCCAAAAACATTCAGTACTTC
NA	TRBD1	TRBV19	TRBJ1-2	CATRTGQGTGENGYTF	TGTGCCACCCGAACCGGTCAAGGGACAGGGGAAAATGGCTACACCTTC
NA	NA	TRBV27	TRBJ2-7	CASSVRDGPGWEQYF	TGTGCCAGCAGTGTTCGGGACGGTCCGGGGTGGGAGCAGTACTTC
NA	TRBD1	TRBV5-1	TRBJ1-1	CASRPMDRGRTEAFF	TGCGCCAGCAGACCAATGGACAGGGGACGCACTGAAGCTTTCTTT
once	TRBD2	TRBV29-1	TRBJ2-3	CSVASGVSTDTQYF	TGCAGCGTAGCTAGCGGGGTAAGCACAGATACGCAGTATTTT
NA	NA	TRBV19	TRBJ1-1	CASSHGRVNTEAFF	TGTGCCAGTAGCCACGGACGGGTGAACACTGAAGCTTTCTTT
NA	NA	TRBV12-3/TRBV12-4	TRBJ1-1	CASSRRTEAFF	TGTGCCAGCAGTAGACGGACGGAAGCTTTCTTT
once	NA	TRBV15	TRBJ1-3	CATSRDQGVVGNTIYF	TGTGCCACCAGCAGAGATCAGGGAGTGGTAGGAAACACCATATATTTT
NA	NA	TRBV27	TRBJ1-5	CASKSGINSNQPQHF	TGTGCCAGCAAATCCGGAATCAATAGCAATCAGCCCCAGCATTTT
NA	TRBD2	TRBV3-1/TRBV3-2	TRBJ2-3	CASSQGLAGSDTQYF	TGTGCCAGCAGCCAAGGACTAGCGGGTTCAGATACGCAGTATTTT
NA	NA	TRBV9	TRBJ1-1	CASSVDPVSDTEAFF	TGTGCCAGCAGCGTAGATCCGGTATCGGACACTGAAGCTTTCTTT
NA	NA	TRBV19	TRBJ1-2	CASRYFEGYGYTF	TGTGCCAGTAGGTACTTCGAGGGCTATGGCTACACCTTC
NA	NA	TRBV5-1	TRBJ1-2	CASSWTDPNYGYTF	TGCGCCAGCAGCTGGACAGATCCTAACTATGGCTACACCTTC
NA	TRBD1	TRBV19	TRBJ2-7	CASSDPGQSYEQYF	TGTGCCAGTAGTGACCCGGGACAGAGCTACGAGCAGTACTTC
NA	NA	TRBV7-2	TRBJ1-1	CASSLIGGDTEAFF	TGTGCCAGCAGTCTGATCGGGGGGGACACTGAAGCTTTCTTT
NA	NA	TRBV24-1	TRBJ2-5	CATSDRSSETQYF	TGTGCCACCAGTGATAGGAGCTCGGAGACCCAGTACTTC
once	NA	TRBV5-8	TRBJ2-6	CASSAGQLISGANVLTF	TGTGCCAGCAGCGCGGGACAGCTCATCTCTGGGGCCAACGTCCTGACTTTC
NA	TRBD1	TRBV4-1	TRBJ1-1	CASSHSRERTGGNTEAFF	TGCGCCAGCAGCCACTCCAGGGAGAGGACAGGGGGGAACACTGAAGCTTTCTTT
NA	NA	TRBV30	TRBJ1-5	CAWGRSSNQPQHF	TGTGCCTGGGGTCGAAGTAGCAATCAGCCCCAGCATTTT
NA	TRBD1	TRBV14	TRBJ1-2	CASSQKGAGYGYTF	TGTGCCAGCAGCCAAAAGGGGGCAGGTTATGGCTACACCTTC
NA	NA	TRBV28	TRBJ1-5	CASSSSGQGGQPQHF	NA
few	NA	TRBV28	TRBJ1-5	CASYAESNQPQHF	TGTGCCAGTTACGCGGAGAGCAATCAGCCCCAGCATTTT
once	NA	TRBV19	TRBJ1-1	CASSIGAASTEAFF	TGTGCCAGTAGTATCGGGGCTGCGTCCACTGAAGCTTTCTTT
few	NA	TRBV5-4	TRBJ2-3	CASSPGGATDTQYF	TGTGCCAGCAGCCCGGGGGGCGCTACAGATACGCAGTATTTT
NA	TRBD1	TRBV29-1	TRBJ2-5	CSALGQGGETQYF	TGCAGCGCCCTGGGACAGGGCGGAGAGACCCAGTACTTC
NA	NA	TRBV28	TRBJ1-1	CASSPSYGSMNTEAFF	TGTGCCAGCAGTCCCTCTTATGGAAGTATGAACACTGAAGCTTTCTTT
NA	TRBD2	TRBV7-3	TRBJ2-5	CASSLLGGRETQYF	TGTGCCAGCAGCTTACTGGGGGGGAGAGAGACCCAGTACTTC
NA	NA	TRBV29-1	TRBJ1-6	CSVYGSAEYNSPLHF	TGCAGCGTTTATGGGTCGGCAGAATATAATTCACCCCTCCACTTT
NA	TRBD2	TRBV6-2/TRBV6-3	TRBJ2-7	CASSSPGLAGGYHEQYF	TGTGCCAGCAGTTCCCCGGGACTAGCGGGGGGCTACCACGAGCAGTACTTC
NA	NA	TRBV28	TRBJ1-5	CASSQASSGRQPQHF	TGTGCCAGCAGTCAAGCCTCGTCAGGGAGACAGCCCCAGCATTTT
NA	NA	TRBV4-3	TRBJ2-5	CASSQVAGHQETQYF	TGCGCCAGCAGCCAAGTGGCGGGCCACCAAGAGACCCAGTACTTC
NA	NA	TRBV6-4	TRBJ1-2	CASSDSPRGYGYTF	TGTGCCAGCAGTGACTCCCCCAGGGGCTATGGCTACACCTTC
few	TRBD1	TRBV5-1	TRBJ1-1	CASSLDRGGTEAFF	TGCGCCAGCAGCTTGGACAGGGGAGGCACTGAAGCTTTCTTT
NA	NA	TRBV5-4	TRBJ1-2	CASSFGQAGMGGYTF	TGTGCCAGCAGCTTCGGGCAGGCGGGTATGGGTGGCTACACCTTC
NA	NA	TRBV5-1	TRBJ2-1	CASSPVGDNEQFF	TGCGCCAGCAGCCCCGTCGGGGACAATGAGCAGTTCTTC
NA	TRBD2	TRBV7-3	TRBJ2-7	CASSAGGAGHEQYF	TGTGCCAGCAGTGCCGGGGGGGCAGGCCACGAGCAGTACTTC
once	TRBD1	TRBV5-1	TRBJ2-1	CASSSTRGQAHEQFF	TGCGCCAGCAGCTCCACAAGGGGACAGGCCCATGAGCAGTTCTTC
NA	NA	TRBV18	TRBJ2-2	CASSPSVRGPNTGELFF	TGTGCCAGCTCACCATCGGTCCGGGGGCCGAACACCGGGGAGCTGTTTTTT
NA	NA	TRBV7-2	TRBJ2-1	CASSLGPGTRDNEQFF	TGTGCCAGCAGCTTAGGGCCGGGGACGAGGGACAATGAGCAGTTCTTC
NA	NA	TRBV7-9	TRBJ2-5	CASSSGRGLQETQYF	TGTGCCAGCAGCTCCGGACGTGGACTCCAAGAGACCCAGTACTTC
NA	NA	TRBV7-9	TRBJ2-7	CASSLGTYEQYF	TGTGCCAGCAGCTTAGGCACCTACGAGCAGTACTTC
NA	NA	TRBV19	TRBJ1-3	CASTQTGNGGHTIYF	TGTGCCAGTACCCAGACAGGCAACGGAGGGCACACCATATATTTT
many	NA	TRBV5-1	TRBJ2-5	CASSPEGRGPQETQYF	TGCGCCAGCAGCCCAGAGGGTAGAGGCCCACAAGAGACCCAGTACTTC